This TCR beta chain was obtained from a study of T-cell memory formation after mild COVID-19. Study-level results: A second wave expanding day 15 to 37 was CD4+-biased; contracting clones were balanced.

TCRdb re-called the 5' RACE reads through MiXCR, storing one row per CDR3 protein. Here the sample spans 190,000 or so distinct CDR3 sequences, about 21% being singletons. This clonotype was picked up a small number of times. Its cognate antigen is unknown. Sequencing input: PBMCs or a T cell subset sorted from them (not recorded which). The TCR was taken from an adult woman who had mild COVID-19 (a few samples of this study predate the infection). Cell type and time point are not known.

CDR3 DNA sequence: TGTGCCAGCAGTTTGGCTTTGGGGGAGCTATCCTACGAGCAGTACTTC. Translated, it gives CASSLALGELSYEQYF. This chain links TRBV12-3 or TRBV12-4 with TRBJ2-7; D may be TRBD1 or TRBD2 (5 bases each). The CDR3 consists of 16 residues. Between the trimmed V and J ends, which lost 3 bases and 1 base, there was a span of 16 bases.